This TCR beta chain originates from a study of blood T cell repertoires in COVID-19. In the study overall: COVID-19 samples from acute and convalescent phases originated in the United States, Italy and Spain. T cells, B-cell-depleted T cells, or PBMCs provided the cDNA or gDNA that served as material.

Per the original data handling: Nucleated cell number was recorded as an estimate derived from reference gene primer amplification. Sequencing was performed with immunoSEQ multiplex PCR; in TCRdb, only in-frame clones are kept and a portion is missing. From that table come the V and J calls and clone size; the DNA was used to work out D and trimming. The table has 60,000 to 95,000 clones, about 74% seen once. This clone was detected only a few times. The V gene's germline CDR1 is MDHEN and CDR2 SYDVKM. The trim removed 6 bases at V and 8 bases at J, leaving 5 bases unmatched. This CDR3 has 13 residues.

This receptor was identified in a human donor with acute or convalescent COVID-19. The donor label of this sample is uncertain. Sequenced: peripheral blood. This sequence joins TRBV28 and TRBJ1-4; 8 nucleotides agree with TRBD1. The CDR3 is CASRAGGEEKLFF. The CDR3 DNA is TGTGCCAGCAGAGCAGGGGGCGAGGAAAAACTGTTTTTT.